The source of this TCR beta chain is a study of response to subunit inactivated influenza vaccine. TCRdb used MiXCR to reprocess the RT-PCR reads, holding one entry per CDR3 protein. The repertoire holds around 790,000 distinct CDR3 sequences, around 21% seen once, with around 9.6% in the top ten. On this clonotype: The antigen is unknown.

The germline V gene has CDR1 MNHEY and CDR2 SVGAGI. After removal of 1 base from V and 5 bases from J, the junction contained 2 bases not matched to a gene. This CDR3 has 14 amino acids. General study results and limits: Each seasonal flu vaccination may recruit only limited new T cells, authors suggested.

The receptor was derived from a middle-aged man who received an inactivated influenza vaccine. Here the sequenced sample was PBMCs from blood, taken less than 6 days after vaccination. The chain joins TRBV6-5 to TRBJ2-1; 7 positions match TRBD1. The CDR3 protein is CASSYFGTDNEQFF. For the CDR3, the DNA is TGTGCCAGCAGTTACTTTGGGACAGACAATGAGCAGTTCTTC.